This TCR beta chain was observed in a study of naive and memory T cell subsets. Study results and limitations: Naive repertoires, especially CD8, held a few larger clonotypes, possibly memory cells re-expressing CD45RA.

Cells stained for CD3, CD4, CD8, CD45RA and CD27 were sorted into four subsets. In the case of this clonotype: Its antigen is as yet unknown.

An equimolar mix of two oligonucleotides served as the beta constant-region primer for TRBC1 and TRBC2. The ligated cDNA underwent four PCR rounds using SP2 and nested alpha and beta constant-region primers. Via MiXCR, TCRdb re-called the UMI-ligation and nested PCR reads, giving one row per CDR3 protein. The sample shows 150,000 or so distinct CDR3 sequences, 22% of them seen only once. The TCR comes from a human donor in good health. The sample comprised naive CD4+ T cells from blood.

CDR3 region: CASSLTGSNIQYF. CDR3 in DNA: TGTGCCAGCAGCCTGACAGGTTCAAACATTCAGTACTTC. This chain uses TRBV6-1 with TRBJ2-4; TRBD1 is a possible D gene (6 bases). This CDR3 has 13 residues. V was clipped by 6 bases and J by 6 bases, with 12 bases between them. Germline CDR1 is MNHNS and CDR2 is SASEGT.